The entry below describes one T cell receptor beta chain. The antigen remains undetermined. RNA totalling about 0.5 to 1 ug underwent reverse transcription with random hexamers. A multiplex approach, immunoSEQ multiplex PCR, amplified TCR beta CDR3 across 54 Vbeta and 13 Jbeta. TCRdb ran MiXCR on the immunoSEQ multiplex PCR reads and lists one entry per CDR3 protein. This sample has 200,000 to 250,000 distinct CDR3 sequences, with 80% to 95% found just once. Negative isolation yielded CD4+ and CD8+ T cells, and FACS enriched TEMRA cells. Germline values: CDR1 LGHNA, CDR2 YNFKEQ. V dropped 3 bases and J dropped 8 bases, with 16 bases sitting between them. This CDR3 region has 14 residues. The record originates from a study of CD8 T cells in Susac syndrome. Study-wide findings and caveats: The TCR sequencing and HLA analysis in the study involved a relatively small number of individuals, as the study acknowledged.

Material for sequencing was CD4+ T cells from PBMCs. This receptor was taken from a human donor with multiple sclerosis. The chain employs TRBV4-2 and TRBJ1-1; D possibly corresponds to TRBD1 (6 bases). CDR3 sequence: CASSQAGTSKEAFF. In DNA form, the CDR3 reads TGTGCCAGCAGCCAGGCCGGGACAAGCAAGGAAGCTTTCTTT.